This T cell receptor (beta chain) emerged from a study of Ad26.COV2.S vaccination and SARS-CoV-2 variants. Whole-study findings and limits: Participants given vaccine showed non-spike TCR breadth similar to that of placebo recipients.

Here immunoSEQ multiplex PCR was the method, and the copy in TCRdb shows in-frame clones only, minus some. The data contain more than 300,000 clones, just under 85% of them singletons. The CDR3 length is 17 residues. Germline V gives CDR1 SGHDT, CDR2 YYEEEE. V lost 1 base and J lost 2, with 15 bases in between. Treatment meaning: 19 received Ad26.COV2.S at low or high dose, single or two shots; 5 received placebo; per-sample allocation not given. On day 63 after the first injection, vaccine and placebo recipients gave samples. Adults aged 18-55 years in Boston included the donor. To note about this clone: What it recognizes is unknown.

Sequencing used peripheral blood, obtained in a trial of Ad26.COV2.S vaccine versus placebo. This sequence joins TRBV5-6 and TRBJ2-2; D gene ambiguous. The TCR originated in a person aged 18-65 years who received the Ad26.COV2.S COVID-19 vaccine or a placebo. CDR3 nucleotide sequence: TGTGCCAGCAGCTTGAGTCGTCGGCACATTAACACCGGGGAGCTGTTTTTT. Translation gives CASSLSRRHINTGELFF.